The clone carrying this T cell receptor (beta chain) is a singleton in its sample. What it binds is unknown. This CDR3 is 13 amino acids long. With 5 bases removed from V and 9 bases from J, the gap between germline ends came to 16 bases. Germline V gives CDR1 MNHEY, CDR2 SMNVEV (reference sequence). This entry belongs to a study of CD8+ T cells in alopecia areata. Indicated treatment: oral pan-JAK inhibitor, 5-10 mg twice daily. Alopecia areata patients provided lesional scalp punch biopsies and peripheral blood. RNA extraction was followed by reverse transcription into cDNA, which acted as the sequencing template. The protocol was immunoSEQ multiplex PCR, while the TCRdb copy is restricted to in-frame clones and leaves out a portion. Here the sample spans more than 200,000 clones, over 60% being singletons. General observations from the study: Scalp clonality, together with expanded CD8+ clones among the top 100, fell significantly with tofacitinib. Many expanded lesional clones stayed in scalp and blood while on tofacitinib.

This TCR came from a human donor with alopecia areata. The chain recombines TRBV27 with TRBJ1-1, with D possibly TRBD1 on 5 matching bases. Material: CD4+ T cells sorted from blood, obtained at week 4, from a patient treated with tofacitinib. The CDR3 sequence: CASSPNSGLQAFF. CDR3 nucleotides: TGTGCCAGCAGTCCGAACTCGGGACTACAAGCTTTCTTT.